This TCR beta chain is from a study of Ad26.COV2.S vaccination and SARS-CoV-2 variants. Study-wide results and limits: Vaccinated individuals (as opposed to placebo recipients) had higher spike-specific TCR breadth. Non-spike TCR breadth did not differ much between vaccine and placebo recipients. TCR breadth and depth analyses may have underestimated total T cell responses.

This sample's treatment: 15 to 20 received Ad26.COV2.S at low or high dose, single or two shots; 5 received placebo; per-sample allocation not given. Repertoires come from day 63 after the first vaccine or placebo injection. Recruitment in Boston yielded a donor of adult age, 18-55 years. To note about this clone: The antigen remains undetermined.

CDR1 is SQVTM and CDR2 is ANQGSEA in the germline V gene. The CDR3 covers 14 residues. The germline V and J ends were trimmed by 7 bases and 6 bases, with 21 bases remaining between them. TCRdb's table, derived via immunoSEQ multiplex PCR, lists solely in-frame clones and lacks some. Counted here are about 680,000 clones, roughly 90% occurring once; the ten biggest clones make up over 1.3%. Sequencing was performed on peripheral blood, taken in a trial of Ad26.COV2.S vaccine versus placebo. V is TRBV29-1 and J is TRBJ1-1, with D uncertain. This receptor was identified in a person between 18 and 60 years old who received the Ad26.COV2.S COVID-19 vaccine or a placebo. The CDR3 bases are TGCAGCGCTGAGAGGTACCGACGGCGGTCTGAAGCTTTCTTT. Translating it yields CSAERYRRRSEAFF.